Sequencing of this TCR beta chain was carried out in a study of Ad26.COV2.S vaccination and SARS-CoV-2 variants. Study at large: Intramuscular Ad26.COV2.S doses were given once or twice, 56 days apart.

This CDR3 region has 16 residues. The V end was cut by 2 bases, the J end by 2 bases, with 16 bases between. The germline CDR1 and CDR2 sequences are GTSNPN and SVGIG (reference sequence). Treatment indicated: some 20 received Ad26.COV2.S at low or high dose, single or two shots; several received placebo; per-sample allocation not given. Day 63 following the first vaccine or placebo injection was when the samples were taken. General observations from the study: Those who received vaccine or placebo ended up with similar non-spike TCR breadth.

Sequencing was performed with immunoSEQ multiplex PCR; in TCRdb, only in-frame clones are kept and a portion is missing. The sample lists approximately 480,000 clones, around 88% occurring once. For this clone: Antigen unknown.

The TCR was taken from a person aged 18-60 years who received the Ad26.COV2.S COVID-19 vaccine or a placebo. The J gene is TRBJ1-5, the V gene TRBV30; D is possibly TRBD1 (5 bases). Material: peripheral blood, obtained in a trial of Ad26.COV2.S vaccine versus placebo. CDR3 loop: CAWSPQDGTGNQPQHF. The CDR3 region has the DNA TGTGCCTGGAGTCCACAGGATGGGACCGGCAATCAGCCCCAGCATTTT. Drawing the rest from reference TRBV30 and TRBJ1-5, the complete variable domain is SQTIHQWPATLVQPVGSPLSLECTVEGTSNPNLYWYRQAAGRGLQLLFYSVGIGQISSEVPQNLSASRPQDRQFILSSKKLLLSDSGFYLCAWSPQDGTGNQPQHFGDGTRLSIL.